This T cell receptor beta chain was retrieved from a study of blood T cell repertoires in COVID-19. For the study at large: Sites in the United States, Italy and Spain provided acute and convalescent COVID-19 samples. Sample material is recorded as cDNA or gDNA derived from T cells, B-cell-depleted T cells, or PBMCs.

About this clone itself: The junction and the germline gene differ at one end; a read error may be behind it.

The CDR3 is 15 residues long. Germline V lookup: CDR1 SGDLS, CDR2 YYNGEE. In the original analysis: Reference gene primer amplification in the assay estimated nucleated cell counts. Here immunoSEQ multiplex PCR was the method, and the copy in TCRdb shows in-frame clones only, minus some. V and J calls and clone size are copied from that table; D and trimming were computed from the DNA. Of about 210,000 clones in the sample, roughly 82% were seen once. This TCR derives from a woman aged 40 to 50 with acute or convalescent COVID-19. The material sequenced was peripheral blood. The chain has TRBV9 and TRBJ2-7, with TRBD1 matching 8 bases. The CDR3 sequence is CTSSAQTGQGGEQYF. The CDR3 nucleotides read TGTACCAGCAGCGCGCAAACAGGACAGGGAGGCGAGCAGTACTTC.